Detailed here is one T cell receptor (beta chain). The entry originates in a study of graft-versus-host responses after intestinal transplantation. Study at large: All of the recipients had induction that used anti-thymocyte globulin, then tacrolimus and steroids for roughly three years.

Clones were read by immunoSEQ multiplex PCR, and TCRdb kept only the in-frame ones, dropping some. Here the sample spans around 25,000 clones, 40% being singletons. Between the trimmed V and J ends, which lost 6 bases and 0 bases, there was a span of 15 bases. Germline V gene data show CDR1 as SGHTA and CDR2 as FQGNSA. The CDR3 totals 17 residues. Points from the study as a whole: Individuals carrying graft-donor T cell macrochimerism showed high graft-versus-host to host-versus-graft clonal ratios in allografts.

The chain couples TRBV7-2 to TRBJ1-6; D gene uncertain. This receptor was obtained from a human patient who received an intestinal transplant. Sample: alloreactive CD4+ T cells from a mixed lymphocyte reaction culture, taken before intestinal transplant. This sample's subset: CFSE-low proliferating T cells sorted from roughly 6-day pre-transplant mixed lymphocyte reaction (GvH or HvG direction). The CDR3: CASRNDRGSSYNSPLHF. In nucleotides, the CDR3 is TGTGCCAGCAGAAACGACCGTGGGAGCTCCTATAATTCACCCCTCCACTTT. The whole variable domain, filled in from reference TRBV7-2 and TRBJ1-6, reads GAGVSQSPSNKVTEKGKDVELRCDPISGHTALYWYRQSLGQGLEFLIYFQGNSAPDKSGLPSDRFSAERTGGSVSTLTIQRTQQEDSAVYLCASRNDRGSSYNSPLHFGNGTRLTVT.